This T cell receptor (beta chain) was recorded in a study of cytomegalovirus exposure and HLA in healthy donors. Study summary: The 550 to 700 first-cohort repertoires and the roughly 120 validation repertoires shared the same platform, a later analysis reported.

The CDR3 is 15 amino acids. CDR1 LGHNA and CDR2 YNFKEQ come from the germline V gene. V was clipped by 4 bases and J by 5 bases; unmatched bases: 5. This clone showed up just a few times. The antigen is unknown. Generated by immunoSEQ multiplex PCR, the TCRdb table keeps only in-frame clones and is missing some. Found here are roughly 150,000 clones, roughly 91% of them singletons; the top ten hold 2.5% to 3%. Findings and limits, study-wide: The study recorded fewer than 200 TCR beta chains that were cytomegalovirus-associated.

The TCR sequence derives from a man aged 18 to 35 in good health and CMV-seronegative. The chain joins TRBV4-2 to TRBJ2-2, with 9 bases identical to TRBD1. Sequencing used PBMCs. The CDR3 nucleotides read TGTGCCAGCAGCCGGGACAGGGTGGAGACCGGGGAGCTGTTTTTT. Residues: CASSRDRVETGELFF.